This is a list of T cell receptor beta chains from one sample in a study of beta chain features in type 1 diabetes. Profiling relied on immunoSEQ multiplex PCR, and the TCRdb table lists in-frame clones only, not all of them. The profile shows around 250,000 clones, around 25% of them singletons. The sample was naive CD4+ T cells from blood. These receptors were taken from a woman aged 25 to 39 with type 1 diabetes. Both conserved end residues are part of each CDR3. The D gene is left open where the match is weak. Only part of the rows carry a size: once, few, many, or a class if the clone is expanded.

d_gene	v_gene	j_gene	abundance	CDR3aa	CDR3nt
.	TRBV29-1	TRBJ1-1	.	CSVGGVNTEAFF	TGCAGCGTTGGGGGGGTGAACACTGAAGCTTTCTTT
.	TRBV13	TRBJ2-2	.	CASSVRANTGELFF	TGTGCCAGCAGCGTCCGGGCGAACACCGGGGAGCTGTTTTTT
TRBD2	TRBV5-1	TRBJ2-5	few	CASSKGLAGEETQYF	TGCGCCAGCAGCAAGGGACTAGCGGGAGAAGAGACCCAGTACTTC
TRBD1	TRBV5-1	TRBJ2-7	.	CASSLVGTAVSYEQYF	TGCGCCAGCAGCTTGGTGGGGACAGCAGTCTCCTACGAGCAGTACTTC
.	TRBV9	TRBJ2-5	few	CASSVGGTPEETQYF	TGTGCCAGCAGCGTAGGCGGGACGCCGGAAGAGACCCAGTACTTC
.	TRBV27	TRBJ1-5	.	CASSSRSFSNQPQHF	TGTGCCAGCAGTTCCCGGAGCTTTAGCAATCAGCCCCAGCATTTT
TRBD1	TRBV30	TRBJ1-1	few	CAWSALKGAAETEAFF	TGTGCCTGGAGCGCACTTAAGGGGGCAGCGGAGACTGAAGCTTTCTTT
.	TRBV18	TRBJ1-1	few	CASSLLMRGRNTEAFF	TGTGCCAGCTCACTTCTCATGCGGGGGAGGAACACTGAAGCTTTCTTT
TRBD2	TRBV29-1	TRBJ2-3	few	CSVNLAGETDTQYF	TGCAGCGTTAATTTGGCGGGAGAGACAGATACGCAGTATTTT
.	TRBV7-2	TRBJ2-7	.	CASSLGPLESYEQYF	TGTGCCAGCAGCTTAGGGCCTCTAGAGTCCTACGAGCAGTACTTC
.	TRBV4-1	TRBJ1-1	.	CASSQRTRVEAFF	TGCGCCAGCAGCCAACGGACTCGTGTTGAAGCTTTCTTT
TRBD2	TRBV7-9	TRBJ2-1	few	CASSSGLPRNEQFF	TGTGCCAGCTCCTCGGGACTACCAAGGAATGAGCAGTTCTTC
TRBD1	TRBV30	TRBJ1-2	few	CAWSVHRGNYGYTF	TGTGCCTGGAGTGTACACAGGGGCAACTATGGCTACACCTTC
TRBD1	TRBV18	TRBJ2-7	few	CASSGTEYEQYF	TGTGCCAGCTCAGGGACAGAATACGAGCAGTACTTC
TRBD1	TRBV4-1	TRBJ2-3	few	CASSQDGTGQVRFTDTQYF	TGCGCCAGCAGCCAAGATGGGACAGGTCAAGTCCGATTCACAGATACGCAGTATTTT
TRBD1	TRBV15	TRBJ2-1	.	CATSRKRGQPNEQFF	TGTGCCACCAGCAGAAAGAGGGGACAGCCCAATGAGCAGTTCTTC
.	TRBV29-1	TRBJ2-1	.	CSVAGGISYNEQFF	TGCAGCGTTGCGGGCGGGATCTCCTACAATGAGCAGTTCTTC
.	TRBV5-6	TRBJ1-1	.	CASSSGHIDTEAFF	TGTGCCAGCAGCTCGGGACATATAGACACTGAAGCTTTCTTT
TRBD1	TRBV7-3	TRBJ2-2	.	CASSIRGTGELFF	TGTGCCAGCAGCATCAGGGGGACCGGGGAGCTGTTTTTT
.	TRBV5-1	TRBJ2-1	.	CASYLAPADNEQFF	TGCGCCAGCTACCTCGCTCCTGCGGACAATGAGCAGTTCTTC
TRBD2	TRBV28	TRBJ2-7	once	CASVGGNSYEQYF	TGTGCCAGCGTCGGGGGGAACTCCTACGAGCAGTACTTC
.	TRBV9	TRBJ1-2	few	CASSVVSGSYGYTF	TGTGCCAGCAGCGTAGTCTCGGGAAGCTATGGCTACACCTTC
.	TRBV29-1	TRBJ1-2	few	CSVERVGGDGYTF	TGCAGCGTTGAAAGGGTAGGGGGTGACGGCTACACCTTC
.	TRBV15	TRBJ2-7	.	CATSETGLTYEQYF	TGTGCCACCAGCGAAACAGGGCTTACCTACGAGCAGTACTTC
TRBD1	TRBV11-3	TRBJ1-4	.	CASSSGQGPNEKLFF	TGTGCCAGCAGCTCCGGACAGGGGCCAAATGAAAAACTGTTTTTT
.	TRBV30	TRBJ1-5	few	CAWRGPWGSNQPQHF	TGTGCCTGGAGGGGGCCCTGGGGTAGCAATCAGCCCCAGCATTTT
TRBD2	TRBV19	TRBJ2-3	few	CAPLAGRTDTQYF	TGTGCCCCACTAGCGGGACGCACAGATACGCAGTATTTT
.	TRBV25-1	TRBJ2-1	few	CASSEYGRGSAEFF	TGTGCCAGCAGTGAATATGGCAGGGGCTCGGCGGAGTTCTTC
TRBD1	TRBV7-9	TRBJ2-3	.	CASSSGTDNTDTQYF	TGTGCCAGCAGCTCCGGGACAGACAACACAGATACGCAGTATTTT
.	TRBV11-3	TRBJ2-2	few	CASSLQDTGELFF	TGTGCCAGCAGCTTACAGGACACCGGGGAGCTGTTTTTT
.	TRBV9	TRBJ2-7	few	CASSVRSTGAYEQYF	TGTGCCAGCAGCGTACGGTCTACAGGAGCCTACGAGCAGTACTTC
TRBD1	TRBV6-6	TRBJ2-3	.	CASRRQGMRGDTQYF	TGTGCCAGCAGAAGACAGGGGATGAGGGGAGATACGCAGTATTTT
.	TRBV7-8	TRBJ2-7	.	CASSLGDGGWEQYF	TGTGCCAGCAGCTTAGGGGACGGAGGGTGGGAGCAGTACTTC
.	TRBV5-4	TRBJ1-1	.	CASSLERRNTEAFF	TGTGCCAGCAGCTTGGAACGGAGGAACACTGAAGCTTTCTTT
TRBD2	TRBV29-1	TRBJ2-1	.	CSAFDLAGASSYNEQFF	TGCAGCGCCTTTGACCTAGCGGGAGCCAGCTCCTACAATGAGCAGTTCTTC
TRBD1	TRBV29-1	TRBJ1-2	few	CSGNLPDRVDGYTF	TGCAGCGGCAATCTACCCGACAGGGTGGATGGCTACACCTTC
TRBD1	TRBV15	TRBJ1-2	.	CATSLLMGTDYGYTF	TGTGCCACCAGCCTCCTCATGGGGACAGACTATGGCTACACCTTC
.	TRBV7-9	TRBJ1-5	few	CASSLETENQPQHF	TGTGCCAGCAGCTTAGAAACAGAGAATCAGCCCCAGCATTTT
.	TRBV18	TRBJ1-1	few	CASSPLNRDNREAFF	TGTGCCAGCTCACCACTTAACCGGGACAACCGTGAAGCTTTCTTT
.	TRBV30	TRBJ1-4	.	CAWSVEPLGEKLFF	TGTGCCTGGAGTGTGGAGCCTCTTGGGGAAAAACTGTTTTTT